Ten or more counts support the clone carrying this T cell receptor (beta chain). Its antigen is undetermined. The ends were cut back, 7 bases at V and 0 bases at J, with 10 bases in the middle. The CDR3 covers 13 residues. Germline assignment: CDR1 LGHNT and CDR2 FRNRAP. Stated time point: persistent/refractory GD, antithyroid drugs over 5 years with positive TRAb. PBMCs provided the RNA from which the TCR library was made. Combining iRepertoire HTBI primers with Arm-PCR of CDR3 regions, the authors built TCR beta libraries. TCRdb called the multiplex PCR reads again in MiXCR, with one record for every CDR3 protein. Among roughly 450,000 distinct CDR3 sequences listed, approximately 23% were seen once. This sample was taken from a study of regulatory T cells in long-lasting Graves disease. Study-wide points: Accuracy was possibly reduced by small sample size. New patients shared 970 or so public clonotypes, and persistent patients shared more, with a few thousand. Patients with persistent disease showed a bias toward TRBV28, TRBJ1-2 and TRBJ2-5. Persistent Graves' patients had lower TCR diversity than newly diagnosed ones.

The chain combines TRBV12-5 with TRBJ2-7; maybe TRBD1 (6 bases). This sequence was found in a female donor with Graves disease. Sequencing was performed on peripheral blood mononuclear cells (PBMCs), taken when the disease was refractory, from a patient treated with antithyroid drugs. CDR3 DNA sequence: TGTGCTAGTGCCGGGACACCCTCCTACGAGCAGTACTTC. The encoded protein is CASAGTPSYEQYF.